These 22 T cell receptor beta chains were sequenced from one sample in a study of blood T cells in healthy people across ages. A second PCR, run for roughly 7 to 11 cycles, used a sample-barcoded 5' primer plus a J-beta primer mix. Each CDR3 protein gets one entry after TCRdb re-called the 5' RACE reads with MiXCR. The table shows some 700,000 distinct CDR3 sequences, with 43% occurring only once. The sequenced sample consisted of blood. The receptors were gathered from a woman between 55 and 75 years old in good health.

The CDR3 here is CAISAGTGNTGELFF. The DNA of the CDR3 is TGTGCCATCAGTGCCGGGACAGGGAACACCGGGGAGCTGTTTTTT. The rearrangement joins TRBV10-3 to TRBJ2-2; 8 nucleotides agree with TRBD1. Germline V gene data show CDR1 as ENHRY and CDR2 as SYGVKD. The junction had 2 bases not matched to a gene; V was cut back by 4 bases and J by 1 base. The CDR3 has 15 amino acids.

The CDR3, as DNA: TGTGCCAGCAGCCAAGTGTTAGGGTTAGGTGAAGCTTTCTTT. Protein sequence: CASSQVLGLGEAFF. J is TRBJ1-1 and V is TRBV3-1; no clear D. Germline V gene lookup returns CDR1 LGHDT and CDR2 YNNKEL (reference sequence). The CDR3 consists of 14 residues. V was shortened by 1 base and J by 7 bases, with 13 bases between the two germline ends. Looking up the rest from reference TRBV3-1 and TRBJ1-1 gives the full variable domain: DTAVSQTPKYLVTQMGNDKSIKCEQNLGHDTMYWYKQDSKKFLKIMFSYNNKELIINETVPNRFSPKSPDKAHLNLHINSLELGDSAVYFCASSQVLGLGEAFFGQGTRLTVV.

The chain links TRBV5-1 to TRBJ1-2, with unresolved D. The V end lost 5 bases, the J end lost 3 bases, and 17 bases lay between the germline ends. This CDR3 contains 15 residues. Germline V gene sequence: CDR1 SGHRS, CDR2 YFSETQ. In nucleotides, the CDR3 is TGCGCCAGCAGACAGACCGTCGACGGAGACTATGGCTACACCTTC. Protein sequence: CASRQTVDGDYGYTF.

CDR3 nucleotide sequence: TGTGCCAGCAGCTCCAACCCGGGACTTGGCTACGAGCAGTACTTC. Residues: CASSSNPGLGYEQYF. The J gene is TRBJ2-7, the V gene TRBV11-3, with D perhaps matching TRBD2 (6 bases). Germline CDR1 reads SGHNT; CDR2 reads YENEEA. The V gene lost 4 bases and the J gene lost 3 bases, with 16 bases spanning the gap. This CDR3 is built from 15 residues. The full variable domain, its missing parts supplied by reference TRBV11-3 and TRBJ2-7, is EAGVVQSPRYKIIEKKQPVAFWCNPISGHNTLYWYLQNLGQGPELLIRYENEEAVDDSQLPKDRFSAERLKGVDSTLKIQPAELGDSAVYLCASSSNPGLGYEQYFGPGTRLTVT.

The V and J genes are TRBV5-6 and TRBJ2-2; TRBD1 agrees at 7 bases. The CDR3 is 13 residues long. In germline, CDR1 is SGHDT, CDR2 YYEEEE. The junction had 2 bases not matched to a gene; V was cut back by 3 bases and J by 6 bases. The CDR3, as DNA: TGTGCCAGCAGCTGGACAGGCCCCGGGGAGCTGTTTTTT. This sequence encodes CASSWTGPGELFF.

CDR3 region: CASSLGGLADHYNEQFF. DNA of the CDR3: TGCGCCAGCAGCTTGGGGGGACTAGCGGACCATTACAATGAGCAGTTCTTC. The chain links TRBV5-1 to TRBJ2-1; 11 bases are shared with TRBD2. Germline CDR1 reads SGHRS; CDR2 reads YFSETQ. This CDR3 has 17 amino acids. The J segment lost 4 bases and the V segment lost 0 bases, leaving 6 bases of the junction unmatched. Based on the CDR3 plus reference TRBV5-1 and TRBJ2-1, the full variable domain is KAGVTQTPRYLIKTRGQQVTLSCSPISGHRSVSWYQQTPGQGLQFLFEYFSETQRNKGNFPGRFSGRQFSNSRSEMNVSTLELGDSALYLCASSLGGLADHYNEQFFGPGTRLTVL.

A remark on this clonotype: A much larger clone is a single base away; this may be a read error. V is TRBV12-3 or TRBV12-4 and J is TRBJ1-5, with D perhaps matching TRBD1 (6 bases). V was clipped by 5 bases and J by 6 bases, with 14 bases between them. This CDR3 spans 14 amino acids. The CDR3 DNA reads as TGTGCCAGCAGTGTCGCAGGGGCGGGTCAGCCCCAGCATTTT. Protein: CASSVAGAGQPQHF.

This clonotype was picked up many times. V is TRBV10-3 and J is TRBJ2-1; D is uncertain. The CDR3 is made up of 12 amino acids. Germline V gives CDR1 ENHRY, CDR2 SYGVKD. V lost 6 bases and J 8 bases, leaving 11 bases between the germline ends. CDR3 sequence reads: CAIRDPGDEQFF. The DNA for the CDR3 is TGTGCCATCAGGGACCCCGGCGATGAGCAGTTCTTC.

The chain links TRBV11-1 to TRBJ2-2; 8 nucleotides line up with TRBD2. CDR1 and CDR2 (germline): SGHAT, FQDESV (reference sequence). V shed 5 bases and J 0 bases; nucleotides not matched to a gene: 20. The CDR3 sequence is 21 residues long. The CDR3 sequence: CASSPRLSGGADGSNTGELFF. The CDR3 coding sequence is TGTGCCAGCAGCCCCCGACTCAGCGGGGGAGCCGACGGCTCGAACACCGGGGAGCTGTTTTTT.

The chain recombines TRBV28 with TRBJ2-7; D might be TRBD2 (5 bases). V dropped 6 bases and J dropped 2 bases, with 11 bases sitting between them. Germline V gene data show CDR1 as MDHEN and CDR2 as SYDVKM. The length of the CDR3 is 13 residues. CDR3 region: CASRLDGTYEQYF. DNA for the CDR3: TGTGCCAGCAGGCTCGACGGGACCTACGAGCAGTACTTC.

This clonotype occurred many times. The CDR3, as DNA: TGCAGCGTTGATGATTTGGACAGGGGTGAAGATACGCAGTATTTT. This codes for CSVDDLDRGEDTQYF. This chain links TRBV29-1 with TRBJ2-3; 9 nucleotides align to TRBD1. The CDR3 has 15 residues. From germline, CDR1 is SQVTM and CDR2 ANQGSEA. J gave up 5 bases and V 3 bases, and 9 bases lay outside the gene matches.

CDR3 sequence: CASRGGNTDYGYTF. The CDR3 bases are TGTGCCAGCAGGGGAGGGAACACCGACTATGGCTACACCTTC. This rearrangement joins TRBV7-9 to TRBJ1-2; no clear D gene. Trimming took 6 bases from V and 3 from J, leaving 14 bases between them. The CDR3 is 14 residues long. Per germline, CDR1 SEHNR and CDR2 FQNEAQ (reference sequence).

V is TRBV6-5 and J is TRBJ1-2; 10 bases match TRBD1. V shed 0 bases and J 6 bases; nucleotides not matched to a gene: 13. This CDR3 spans 18 amino acids. CDR1 MNHEY and CDR2 SVGAGI come from the germline V gene. CDR3 sequence reads: CASSYSIGVGGTGDGYTF. CDR3 coding DNA: TGTGCCAGCAGTTACTCGATAGGGGTTGGGGGGACAGGGGATGGCTACACCTTC.

This chain links TRBV24-1 with TRBJ2-7; D possibly uses TRBD1 or TRBD2 (6 bases each). The CDR3 loop spans 14 amino acids. V was pared by 7 bases and J by 5 bases, with 17 bases between. Per germline, CDR1 KGHDR and CDR2 SFDVKD. As DNA, the CDR3 is TGTGCCACCAGGGACGCGGGACATTCGAACGAGCAGTACTTC. Protein product: CATRDAGHSNEQYF.

The chain is built from TRBV3-1 and TRBJ1-2; D gene ambiguous. Germline V lookup: CDR1 LGHDT, CDR2 YNNKEL (reference sequence). The CDR3 runs 12 residues. V lost 3 bases, J lost 6 bases, and 8 bases lay in between. The CDR3 reads CASSQALDGYTF. In DNA form, the CDR3 reads TGTGCCAGCAGCCAGGCCCTTGATGGCTACACCTTC.

The chain couples TRBV7-3 to TRBJ1-2, with 7 nucleotides matching TRBD1. V dropped 4 bases and J dropped 6; count of bases not matched to a gene: 5. Germline assignment: CDR1 SGHTA and CDR2 FQGTGA. This CDR3 contains 13 residues. The CDR3 bases are TGTGCCAGCAGCTCATCAGGGGGGAATGGCTACACCTTC. Its translation is CASSSSGGNGYTF.

On this clonotype itself: A much larger clonotype is one base distant, so this may be a read error. The chain joins TRBV25-1 to TRBJ2-7; TRBD1 might be the D (5 bases). Germline values: CDR1 MGHDK, CDR2 SYGVNS. Trimming took 2 bases from V and 5 from J, leaving 16 bases between them. The CDR3 is 15 residues long. As DNA, the CDR3 is TGTGCCAGCAGTGAAGATGGTAAGGGGATGGACGAGCAGTACTTC. Protein sequence: CASSEDGKGMDEQYF.

On this clonotype: Germline is not matched at one junction end, which may reflect a read error. The chain links TRBV6-2 or TRBV6-3 to TRBJ2-7; no clear D gene. From germline, CDR1 is MNHEY and CDR2 SVGEGT. The CDR3 runs 12 residues. In nucleotides, the CDR3 is TGTGCCAGCAGTGACTCAGGCTCTAAGCAGTACTTC. As protein: CASSDSGSKQYF.

The chain has TRBV3-1 and TRBJ2-1, with D perhaps TRBD1 (7 bases). The CDR3 totals 16 residues. The germline V and J ends were trimmed by 0 bases and 8 bases, with 17 bases remaining between them. Germline values: CDR1 LGHDT, CDR2 YNNKEL (reference sequence). The CDR3 spells CASSQDPRGAWDEQFF. As DNA, the CDR3 is TGTGCCAGCAGCCAAGATCCCAGGGGGGCCTGGGATGAGCAGTTCTTC.

Note on this clonotype: A much bigger clone sits one base away, suggesting this may be a read error. V and J are TRBV29-1 and TRBJ2-1, with 7 bases lining up with TRBD1. This CDR3 region has 14 residues. Germline V gives CDR1 SQVTM, CDR2 ANQGSEA. The V segment lost 4 bases and the J segment 4 bases; nucleotides outside the gene matches: 7. The CDR3 spells CSVALTGAYNEQFF. CDR3 nucleotide sequence: TGCAGCGTTGCATTAACAGGGGCATACAATGAGCAGTTCTTC.

This chain links TRBV12-3 or TRBV12-4 with TRBJ1-2, with TRBD1 matching 8 bases. The J segment lost 3 bases and the V segment lost 7 bases, leaving 4 bases of the junction unmatched. This CDR3 has 13 residues. CDR3 region: CASTPGGHYGYTF. CDR3 in DNA: TGTGCCAGCACCCCAGGGGGCCACTATGGCTACACCTTC.

The chain recombines TRBV6-6 with TRBJ2-5; possible D gene TRBD1, 6 bases. TRBJ2-7 matches the DNA end more closely, so the J call is doubtful. The CDR3 runs to 16 residues. Germline values: CDR1 MNHNY, CDR2 SVGAGI (reference sequence). The CDR3 loop reads CASSPPTYRENYEQYF. The DNA of the CDR3 is TGTGCCAGCAGCCCCCCCACCTACAGGGAGAACTACGAGCAGTACTTC.